This T cell receptor (beta chain) was retrieved from a study of T cell changes during pregnancy in multiple sclerosis. Repertoires were generated with immunoSEQ multiplex PCR, while TCRdb's copy carries only in-frame clones and drops some. Of roughly 100,000 clones detected, around nine tenths appear once; the ten largest clones hold roughly 0.88%. The ends lost 4 bases at V and 5 bases at J; junction bases unmatched: 15. CDR1 and CDR2 (germline): KGHSH, LQKENI. This CDR3 is 17 amino acids long. The clonotype originates from a female donor with multiple sclerosis, enrolled in a pregnancy study. The sequenced sample was peripheral blood, obtained after pregnancy. The J gene is TRBJ2-3, the V gene TRBV18; 7 bases map to TRBD1. The CDR3 DNA is TGTGCCAGCTCACAGGTCGAGGGGACAGTCTTCGGAGATACGCAGTATTTT. It translates to CASSQVEGTVFGDTQYF.